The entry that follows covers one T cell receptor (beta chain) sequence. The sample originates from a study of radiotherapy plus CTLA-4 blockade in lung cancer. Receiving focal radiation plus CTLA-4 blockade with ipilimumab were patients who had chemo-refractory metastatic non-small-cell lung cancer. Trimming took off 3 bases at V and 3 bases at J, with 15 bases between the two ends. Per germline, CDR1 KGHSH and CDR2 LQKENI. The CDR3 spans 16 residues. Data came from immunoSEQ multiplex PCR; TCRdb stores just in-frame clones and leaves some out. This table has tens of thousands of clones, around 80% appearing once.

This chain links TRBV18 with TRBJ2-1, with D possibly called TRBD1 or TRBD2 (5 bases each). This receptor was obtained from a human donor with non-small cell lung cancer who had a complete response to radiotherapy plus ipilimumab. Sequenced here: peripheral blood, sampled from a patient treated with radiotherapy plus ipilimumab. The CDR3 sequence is CASSPGPSGIYNEQFF. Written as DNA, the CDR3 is TGTGCCAGCTCACCGGGACCGTCGGGGATCTACAATGAGCAGTTCTTC.